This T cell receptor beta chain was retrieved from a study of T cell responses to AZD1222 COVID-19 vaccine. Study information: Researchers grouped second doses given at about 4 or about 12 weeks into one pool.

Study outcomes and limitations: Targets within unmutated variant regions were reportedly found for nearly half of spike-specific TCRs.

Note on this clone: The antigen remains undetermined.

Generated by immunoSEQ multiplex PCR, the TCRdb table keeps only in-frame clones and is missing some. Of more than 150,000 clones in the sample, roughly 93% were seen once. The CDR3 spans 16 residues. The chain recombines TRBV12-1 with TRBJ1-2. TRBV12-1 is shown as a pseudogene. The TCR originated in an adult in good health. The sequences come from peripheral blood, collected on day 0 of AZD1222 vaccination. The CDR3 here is CASSPRARGGTYGYTF. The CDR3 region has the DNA TGTGCCAGCAGCCCCAGGGCCCGCGGGGGGACCTATGGCTACACCTTC.